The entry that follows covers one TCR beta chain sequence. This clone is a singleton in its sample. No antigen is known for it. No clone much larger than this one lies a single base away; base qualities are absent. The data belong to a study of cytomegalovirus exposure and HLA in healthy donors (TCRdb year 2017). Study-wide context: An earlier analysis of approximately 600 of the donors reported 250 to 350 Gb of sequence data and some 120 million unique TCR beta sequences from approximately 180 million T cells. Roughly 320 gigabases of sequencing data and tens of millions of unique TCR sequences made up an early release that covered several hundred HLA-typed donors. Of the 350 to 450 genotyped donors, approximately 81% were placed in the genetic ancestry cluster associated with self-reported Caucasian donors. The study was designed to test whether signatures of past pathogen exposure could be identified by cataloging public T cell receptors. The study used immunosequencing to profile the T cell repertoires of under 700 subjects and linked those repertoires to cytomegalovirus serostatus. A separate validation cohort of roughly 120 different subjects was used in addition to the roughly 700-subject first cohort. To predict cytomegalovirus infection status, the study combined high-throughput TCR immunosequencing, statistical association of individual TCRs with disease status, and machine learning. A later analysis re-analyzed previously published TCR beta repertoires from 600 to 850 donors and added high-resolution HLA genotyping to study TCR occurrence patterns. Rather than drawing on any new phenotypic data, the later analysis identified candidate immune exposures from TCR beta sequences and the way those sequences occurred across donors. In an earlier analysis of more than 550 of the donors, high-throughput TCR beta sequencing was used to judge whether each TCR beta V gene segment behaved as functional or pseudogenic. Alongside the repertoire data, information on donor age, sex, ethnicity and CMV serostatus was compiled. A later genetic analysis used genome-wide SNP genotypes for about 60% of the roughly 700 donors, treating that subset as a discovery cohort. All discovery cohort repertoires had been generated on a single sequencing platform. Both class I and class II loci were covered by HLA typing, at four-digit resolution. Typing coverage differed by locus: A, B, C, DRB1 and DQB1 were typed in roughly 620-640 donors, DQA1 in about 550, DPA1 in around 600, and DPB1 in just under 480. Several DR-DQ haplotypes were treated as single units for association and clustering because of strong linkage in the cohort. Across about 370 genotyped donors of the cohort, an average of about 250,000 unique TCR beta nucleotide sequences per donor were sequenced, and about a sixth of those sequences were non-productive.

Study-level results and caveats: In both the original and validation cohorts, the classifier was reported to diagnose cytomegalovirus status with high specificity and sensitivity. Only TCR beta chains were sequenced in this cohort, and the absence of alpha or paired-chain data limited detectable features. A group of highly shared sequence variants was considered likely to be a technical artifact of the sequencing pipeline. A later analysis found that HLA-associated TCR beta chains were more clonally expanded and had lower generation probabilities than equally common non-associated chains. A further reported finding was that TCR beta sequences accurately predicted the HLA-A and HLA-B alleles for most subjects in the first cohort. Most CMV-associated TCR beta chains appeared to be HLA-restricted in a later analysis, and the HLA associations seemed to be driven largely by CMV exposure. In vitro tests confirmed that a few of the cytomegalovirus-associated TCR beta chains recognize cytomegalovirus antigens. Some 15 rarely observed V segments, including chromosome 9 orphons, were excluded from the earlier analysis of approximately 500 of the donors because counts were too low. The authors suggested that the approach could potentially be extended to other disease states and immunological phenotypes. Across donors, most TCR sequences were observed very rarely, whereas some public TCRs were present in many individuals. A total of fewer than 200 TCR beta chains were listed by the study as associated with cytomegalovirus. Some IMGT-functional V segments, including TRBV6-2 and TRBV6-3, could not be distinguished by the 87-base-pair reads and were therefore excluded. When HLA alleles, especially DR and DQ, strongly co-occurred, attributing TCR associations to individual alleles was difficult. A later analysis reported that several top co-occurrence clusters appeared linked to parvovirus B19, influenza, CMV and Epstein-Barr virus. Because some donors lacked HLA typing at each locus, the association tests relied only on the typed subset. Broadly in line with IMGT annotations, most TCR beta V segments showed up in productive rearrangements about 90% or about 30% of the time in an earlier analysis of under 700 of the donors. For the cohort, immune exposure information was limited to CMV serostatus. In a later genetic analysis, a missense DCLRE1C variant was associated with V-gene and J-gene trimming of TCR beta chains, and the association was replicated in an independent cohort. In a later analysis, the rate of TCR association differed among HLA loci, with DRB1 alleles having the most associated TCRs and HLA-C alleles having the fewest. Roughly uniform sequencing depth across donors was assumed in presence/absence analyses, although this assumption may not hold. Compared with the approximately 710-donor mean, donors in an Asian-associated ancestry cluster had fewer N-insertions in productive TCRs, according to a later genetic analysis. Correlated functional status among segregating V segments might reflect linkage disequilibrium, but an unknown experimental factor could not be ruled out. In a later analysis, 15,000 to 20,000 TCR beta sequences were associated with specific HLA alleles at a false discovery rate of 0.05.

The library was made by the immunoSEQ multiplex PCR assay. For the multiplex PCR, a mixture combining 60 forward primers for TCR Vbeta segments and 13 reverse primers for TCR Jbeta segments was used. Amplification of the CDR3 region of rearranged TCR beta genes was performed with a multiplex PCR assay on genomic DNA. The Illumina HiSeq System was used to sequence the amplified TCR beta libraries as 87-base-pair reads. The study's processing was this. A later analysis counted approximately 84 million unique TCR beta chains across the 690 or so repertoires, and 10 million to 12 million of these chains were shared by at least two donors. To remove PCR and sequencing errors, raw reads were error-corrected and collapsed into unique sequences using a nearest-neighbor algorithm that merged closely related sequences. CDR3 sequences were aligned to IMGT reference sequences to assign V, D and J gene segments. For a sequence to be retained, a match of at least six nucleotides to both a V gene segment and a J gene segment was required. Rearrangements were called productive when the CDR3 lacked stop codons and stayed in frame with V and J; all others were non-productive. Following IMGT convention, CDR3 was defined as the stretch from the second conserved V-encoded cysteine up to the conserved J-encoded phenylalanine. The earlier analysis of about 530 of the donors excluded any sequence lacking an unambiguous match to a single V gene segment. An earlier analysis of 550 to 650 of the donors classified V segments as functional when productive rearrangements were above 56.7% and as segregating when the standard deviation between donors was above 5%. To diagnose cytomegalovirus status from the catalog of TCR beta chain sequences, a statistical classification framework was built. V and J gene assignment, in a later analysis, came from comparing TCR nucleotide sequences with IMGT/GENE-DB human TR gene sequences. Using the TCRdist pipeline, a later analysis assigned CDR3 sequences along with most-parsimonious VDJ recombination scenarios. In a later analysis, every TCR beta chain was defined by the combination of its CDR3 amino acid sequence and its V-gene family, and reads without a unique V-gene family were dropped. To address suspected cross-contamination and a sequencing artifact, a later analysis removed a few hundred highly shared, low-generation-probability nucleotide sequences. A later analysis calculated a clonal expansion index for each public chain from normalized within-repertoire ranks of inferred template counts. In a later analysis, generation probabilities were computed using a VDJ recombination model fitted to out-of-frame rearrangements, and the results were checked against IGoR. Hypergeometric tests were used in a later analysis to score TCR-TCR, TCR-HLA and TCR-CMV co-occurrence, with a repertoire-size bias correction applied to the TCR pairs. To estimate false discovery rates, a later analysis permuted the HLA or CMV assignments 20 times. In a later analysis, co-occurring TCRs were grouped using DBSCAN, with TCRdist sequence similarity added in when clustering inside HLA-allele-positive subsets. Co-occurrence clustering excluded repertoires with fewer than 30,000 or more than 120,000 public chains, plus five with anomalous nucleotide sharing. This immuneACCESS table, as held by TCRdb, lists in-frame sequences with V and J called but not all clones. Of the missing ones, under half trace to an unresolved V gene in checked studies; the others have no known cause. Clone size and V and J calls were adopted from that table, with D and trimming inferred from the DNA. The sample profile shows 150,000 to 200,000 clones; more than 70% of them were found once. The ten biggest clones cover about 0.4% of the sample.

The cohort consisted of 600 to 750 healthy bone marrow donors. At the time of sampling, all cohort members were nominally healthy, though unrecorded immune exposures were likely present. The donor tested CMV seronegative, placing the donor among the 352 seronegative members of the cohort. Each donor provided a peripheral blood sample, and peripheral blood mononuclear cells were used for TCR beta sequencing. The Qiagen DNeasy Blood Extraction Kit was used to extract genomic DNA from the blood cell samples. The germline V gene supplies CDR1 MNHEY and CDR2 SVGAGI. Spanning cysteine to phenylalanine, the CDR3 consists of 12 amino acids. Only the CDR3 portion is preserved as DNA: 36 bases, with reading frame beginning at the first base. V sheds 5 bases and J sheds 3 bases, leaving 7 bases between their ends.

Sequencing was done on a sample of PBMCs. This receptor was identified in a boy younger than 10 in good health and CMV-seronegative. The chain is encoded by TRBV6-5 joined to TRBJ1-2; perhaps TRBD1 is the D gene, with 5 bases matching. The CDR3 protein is CASSGGDYGYTF. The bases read TGTGCCAGCAGTGGGGGGGACTATGGCTACACCTTC.